This is a list of T cell receptor beta chains from one sample in a study of blood T cell repertoires in COVID-19. TCRdb's copy holds only in-frame clones and misses some; the assay was immunoSEQ multiplex PCR. The sample has around 180,000 clones; around three quarters are singletons. Material for sequencing was peripheral blood. These receptors all come from a man aged 55 to 70 with active or convalescent COVID-19. Each CDR3 is given without its conserved first and last residue. Each record gives: V gene, J gene, CDR3 protein.

V: TRBV7-8; J: TRBJ1-2; CDR3: ASSLAQFNYGYT
V: TRBV19; J: TRBJ2-1; CDR3: ASSSPRGQGRNEQF
V: TRBV6-2/TRBV6-3; J: TRBJ2-7; CDR3: ASSLLAEQY
V: TRBV18; J: TRBJ2-7; CDR3: ASSPTGLAGENEQY
V: TRBV28; J: TRBJ1-1; CDR3: ASSLRGRTEAF
V: TRBV2; J: TRBJ2-1; CDR3: ASVLAASYNEQF
V: TRBV3-1/TRBV3-2; J: TRBJ2-6; CDR3: ASSQGRAFSGANVLT
V: TRBV7-2; J: TRBJ1-5; CDR3: ASSRDRGNQPQH
V: TRBV7-9; J: TRBJ2-7; CDR3: ASSHGGRYEQY
V: TRBV5-6; J: TRBJ1-2; CDR3: ASSPTGGANYGYT
V: TRBV12-5; J: TRBJ2-1; CDR3: ASGSNREASGRYNEQF
V: TRBV18; J: TRBJ1-5; CDR3: ASSPESTLRSNQPQH
V: TRBV12-3/TRBV12-4; J: TRBJ2-7; CDR3: ASSLRPSYEQY
V: TRBV5-4; J: TRBJ2-7; CDR3: ASSPREGSGRYEQY
V: TRBV7-2; J: TRBJ1-6; CDR3: ASSLAAGQSSPLH
V: TRBV19; J: TRBJ2-5; CDR3: ASTPRQGGETQY
V: TRBV5-1; J: TRBJ1-2; CDR3: ASSLAGTGNGYT
V: TRBV6-2/TRBV6-3; J: TRBJ1-1; CDR3: ASSSPEGVGTEAF
V: TRBV12-5; J: TRBJ2-7; CDR3: ASGSCWGRYEQY
V: TRBV7-3; J: TRBJ2-3; CDR3: ASSFGGRDTDTQY
V: TRBV5-1; J: TRBJ1-5; CDR3: ASSKQGADGQPQH
V: TRBV24-1; J: TRBJ2-1; CDR3: ATSNTGLAGEGGFNEQF
V: TRBV5-4; J: TRBJ2-2; CDR3: ASSLVGRRDTGELF
V: TRBV6-1; J: TRBJ1-2; CDR3: ASSEAGRVGGYT
V: TRBV27; J: TRBJ2-1; CDR3: ASSPAPGLAGGWGNEQF
V: TRBV5-1; J: TRBJ1-6; CDR3: ASSLSKTSSPLH
V: TRBV5-1; J: TRBJ2-5; CDR3: ASSPGTGGKETQY
V: TRBV29-1; J: TRBJ2-5; CDR3: SVALAGWETQY
V: TRBV5-1; J: TRBJ2-3; CDR3: ASSLVGALLADTQY
V: TRBV7-3; J: TRBJ1-1; CDR3: ASSSNPGTEAF
V: TRBV6-2/TRBV6-3; J: TRBJ1-5; CDR3: ASSPRGQGGQPQH
V: TRBV2; J: TRBJ2-3; CDR3: ASSEGRSPSSTDTQY
V: TRBV7-3; J: TRBJ2-7; CDR3: ASSLNGPRGSYEQY
V: TRBV19; J: TRBJ2-7; CDR3: ASSRDFYYEQY
V: TRBV19; J: TRBJ1-4; CDR3: ASSVQGAPTNEKLF
V: TRBV18; J: TRBJ2-5; CDR3: ASSSGQEETQY
V: TRBV5-1; J: TRBJ2-5; CDR3: ASSPMGLGETQY
V: TRBV12-2; J: TRBJ2-7; CDR3: ASRSRGYYEQY
V: TRBV5-1; J: TRBJ2-2; CDR3: ASSGGQNTGELF
V: TRBV4-2; J: TRBJ1-5; CDR3: ASSQERYQPQH
V: TRBV6-6; J: TRBJ2-7; CDR3: ASSYPSNGVNYEQY